Included here is one TCR beta chain sequence, with context. What it binds is unknown. V was pared by 2 bases and J by 4 bases, with 18 bases between. This CDR3 is 17 amino acids long. This entry is derived from a study of long-term antiretroviral therapy in people with HIV. Study-level findings and limits: Information pertaining to ART adherence, viral resistance or therapeutic modifications was not obtained. Pre-ART clonal expansion yielded clones that dominated the repertoire at all time points.

Each contributor possessed a minimum of one pre-ART and a minimum of two post-ART PBMC samples. With survey level as its setting, the immunoSEQ assay was v3.0. Sequencing targeted about 40,000-50,000 T-cell genomes per sample. TCRdb's table, derived via immunoSEQ multiplex PCR, lists solely in-frame clones and lacks some. Of about 28,000 clones in the sample, around 84% were seen once. The source of this sequence is a young man with HIV. Sequencing was performed on unsorted PBMCs, taken 0.4 years after starting antiretroviral therapy. The V gene is TRBV23-1, the J gene TRBJ1-3, with D possibly being TRBD1 (5 bases). TRBV23-1 belongs to the ORF category, with a function that is uncertain. The CDR3 here is CASSQRGRGASGNTIYF. In nucleotides, the CDR3 is TGCGCCAGCAGTCAAAGGGGAAGAGGGGCGTCGGGAAACACCATATATTTT.